These 20 T cell receptor beta chains were all obtained from the same sample, sequenced in a study of siplizumab effects on memory and regulatory T cells. TCRdb's table, derived via immunoSEQ multiplex PCR, lists solely in-frame clones and lacks some. The data hold about 110,000 clones, with 80% to 95% observed a single time. Sequencing input: CD4+ T cells sorted from blood. Receptor source: a human donor in good health.

V and J are TRBV7-8 and TRBJ2-7, with 7 bases aligning to TRBD1. The CDR3 loop spans 13 amino acids. The V gene's germline CDR1 is SGHVS and CDR2 FQNEAQ. The junction had 5 bases not matched to a gene; V was cut back by 6 bases and J by 3 bases. This CDR3 reads CASRSRQGYEQYF. The CDR3 bases are TGTGCCAGCAGATCAAGACAGGGCTACGAGCAGTACTTC.

This clone was observed a handful of times. The chain combines TRBV11-2 with TRBJ2-7, with D possibly TRBD1 on 5 matching bases. V lost 1 base and J lost 4, with 11 bases in between. The germline gives CDR1 SGHAT, CDR2 FQNNGV. The CDR3 runs 14 residues. In DNA form, the CDR3 reads TGTGCCAGCAGCTTAGGTCAGGGTGGATACGAGCAGTACTTC. This sequence encodes CASSLGQGGYEQYF.

Concerning this clone itself: In the same sample, other DNA sequences code for this CDR3. V is TRBV2 and J is TRBJ1-2, with no clear D. This CDR3 is built from 10 residues. V was trimmed by 3 bases and J by 7 bases, leaving 3 bases between them. Germline assignment: CDR1 SNHLY and CDR2 FYNNEI. The CDR3 coding sequence is TGTGCCAGCAGTGAGAGTGGCTACACCTTC. It specifies CASSESGYTF.

The sample holds a few counts of this clone. V gene TRBV7-9 combines with J gene TRBJ1-1; TRBD1 is a possible D gene (5 bases). The V gene's germline CDR1 is SEHNR and CDR2 FQNEAQ (reference sequence). The CDR3 extends over 14 amino acids. V was trimmed by 5 bases and J by 5 bases, leaving 15 bases between them. The CDR3 here is CASSDLRVGTEAFF. For the CDR3, the DNA is TGTGCCAGCAGCGATCTCAGGGTTGGAACTGAAGCTTTCTTT.

The table lists this clone with a few counts. The chain recombines TRBV5-5 with TRBJ1-2; D is unresolved. Germline V gives CDR1 SGHKS, CDR2 YYEKEE (reference sequence). The V end lost 2 bases, the J end lost 4 bases, and 9 bases lay between the germline ends. The CDR3 runs 13 residues. DNA for the CDR3: TGTGCCAGCAGCTTAGCACAGACCTATGGCTACACCTTC. Protein product: CASSLAQTYGYTF.

As DNA, the CDR3 is TGTGCCAGCAGCTCAATTCGGGACAGCACTGAAAAACTGTTTTTT. As protein: CASSSIRDSTEKLFF. The rearrangement joins TRBV5-6 to TRBJ1-4; 7 nucleotides line up with TRBD1. The CDR3 is made up of 15 amino acids. Germline assignment: CDR1 SGHDT and CDR2 YYEEEE. Trimming took 3 bases from V and 7 from J; bases not matched to a gene: 9.

The rearrangement uses TRBV7-3 and TRBJ2-5; tentatively, D is TRBD1 or TRBD2 (6 bases each). The CDR3 is made up of 17 amino acids. CDR1 and CDR2 (germline): SGHTA, FQGTGA. V lost 5 bases and J 2 bases, leaving 21 bases between the germline ends. CDR3 protein: CASSPGDGIGGQETQYF. The CDR3 DNA sequence: TGTGCCAGCAGCCCGGGAGACGGGATAGGGGGGCAAGAGACCCAGTACTTC.

This chain uses TRBV9 with TRBJ2-5, with TRBD2 identical over 8 bases. Germline loops: CDR1 SGDLS, CDR2 YYNGEE. V was pared by 0 bases and J by 5 bases, with 9 bases of the junction left unmatched. The CDR3 length is 16 residues. CDR3 in amino acids: CASSVEGLAGRETQYF. The CDR3 DNA follows: TGTGCCAGCAGCGTAGAAGGGCTAGCGGGTAGGGAGACCCAGTACTTC.

The V gene is TRBV29-1, the J gene TRBJ1-5; D gene ambiguous. Trimming took off 1 base at V and 6 bases at J, with 13 bases between the two ends. Germline assignment: CDR1 SQVTM and CDR2 ANQGSEA. CDR3 length equals 14 residues. The CDR3 loop is CSVEVGSPGQPQHF. CDR3 coding DNA: TGCAGCGTTGAAGTCGGTTCGCCCGGTCAGCCCCAGCATTTT. The full variable domain, completed using reference TRBV29-1 and TRBJ1-5, is SAVISQKPSRDICQRGTSLTIQCQVDSQVTMMFWYRQQPGQSLTLIATANQGSEATYESGFVIDKFPISRPNLTFSTLTVSNMSPEDSSIYLCSVEVGSPGQPQHFGDGTRLSIL.

As to this clone: At one of its ends the junction is not consistent with the germline gene, which may arise from a read error. This rearrangement joins TRBV7-7 to TRBJ2-7; D is perhaps TRBD2 (5 bases). The CDR3 extends over 13 amino acids. Germline V lookup: CDR1 SSHAT, CDR2 FNYEAQ (reference sequence). The CDR3 region is CASSPPGTYEQYF. The CDR3 DNA follows: TGTGCTAGCAGCCCCCCCGGGACCTACGAGCAGTACTTC.

The chain has TRBV5-1 and TRBJ2-1, with D possibly being TRBD2 (6 bases). Germline values: CDR1 SGHRS, CDR2 YFSETQ. This CDR3 has 13 amino acids. Deletions cut 4 bases from V and 5 bases from J, with 10 bases between. The CDR3 sequence: CASSGPGDNEQFF. The CDR3 DNA follows: TGCGCCAGCAGCGGCCCGGGGGACAATGAGCAGTTCTTC. The variable domain in full, completed from reference TRBV5-1 and TRBJ2-1, reads KAGVTQTPRYLIKTRGQQVTLSCSPISGHRSVSWYQQTPGQGLQFLFEYFSETQRNKGNFPGRFSGRQFSNSRSEMNVSTLELGDSALYLCASSGPGDNEQFFGPGTRLTVL.

The V gene is TRBV11-2, the J gene TRBJ2-1; D gene uncertain. Germline assignment: CDR1 SGHAT and CDR2 FQNNGV. This CDR3 has 12 amino acids. V was trimmed by 2 bases and J by 4 bases, leaving 3 bases between them. This CDR3 is CASSLRYNEQFF. CDR3 nucleotides: TGTGCCAGCAGCTTACGGTACAATGAGCAGTTCTTC. Combining the CDR3 with reference TRBV11-2 and TRBJ2-1 gives the whole variable domain EAGVAQSPRYKIIEKRQSVAFWCNPISGHATLYWYQQILGQGPKLLIQFQNNGVVDDSQLPKDRFSAERLKGVDSTLKIQPAKLEDSAVYLCASSLRYNEQFFGPGTRLTVL.

This clone was seen a single time. This chain joins TRBV7-9 and TRBJ1-1; D is uncertain. V gave up 1 base and J gave up 6 bases, with 6 bases separating them. CDR1 SEHNR and CDR2 FQNEAQ come from the germline V gene (reference sequence). CDR3 length equals 12 residues. CDR3 sequence (DNA): TGTGCCAGCAGCTTAGTTGTGGCTGAAGCTTTCTTT. It is translated as CASSLVVAEAFF.

The chain uses TRBV23-1 and TRBJ1-1, with a weak D call TRBD1 (6 bases). TRBV23-1 is labeled an ORF, and its function is uncertain. V was trimmed by 6 bases and J by 1 base, leaving 24 bases between them. The CDR3 is made up of 18 amino acids. The CDR3 region is CASSLNRGATRTNTEAFF. CDR3 bases: TGCGCCAGCAGCCTTAATAGGGGGGCGACGCGAACGAACACTGAAGCTTTCTTT.

The genes are TRBV9 and TRBJ1-3, with D hard to call. This CDR3 contains 17 residues. V gave up 0 bases and J gave up 0 bases, with 13 bases separating them. Looked up from germline, CDR1 is SGDLS and CDR2 is YYNGEE. The CDR3 loop reads CASSVGSRIYSGNTIYF. CDR3 DNA sequence: TGTGCCAGCAGCGTAGGGTCCCGCATCTACTCTGGAAACACCATATATTTT. Looking up the rest from reference TRBV9 and TRBJ1-3 gives the full variable domain: DSGVTQTPKHLITATGQRVTLRCSPRSGDLSVYWYQQSLDQGLQFLIQYYNGEERAKGNILERFSAQQFPDLHSELNLSSLELGDSALYFCASSVGSRIYSGNTIYFGEGSWLTVV.

Here the CDR3 reads CASSLGGTGPYEQYF. The CDR3, as DNA: TGTGCCAGCAGCTTAGGAGGGACAGGACCCTACGAGCAGTACTTC. The V gene is TRBV11-2, the J gene TRBJ2-7; 8 nucleotides agree with TRBD1. Germline V gives CDR1 SGHAT, CDR2 FQNNGV. V trimming: 1 base; J trimming: 2 bases; junction bases outside the gene matches: 4. This CDR3 has 15 residues.

The chain carries TRBV18 and TRBJ2-5; a weak D match, TRBD1 (6 bases). Germline V CDR1 and CDR2: KGHSH, LQKENI. The CDR3 has 15 residues. V gave up 2 bases and J gave up 2 bases, with 12 bases separating them. The CDR3 reads CASSPFEGHQETQYF. CDR3 nucleotide sequence: TGTGCCAGCTCACCATTTGAGGGACATCAAGAGACCCAGTACTTC.

The rearrangement links TRBV5-3 to TRBJ1-5; D is unresolved. TRBV5-3 is labeled an ORF, and its function is uncertain. V lost 4 bases to trimming and J lost 6 bases, with 17 bases between them. This CDR3 is 15 amino acids long. The DNA of the CDR3 is TGTGCCAGAAGCCGGTCATGTGCCGGTTGTCAGCCCCAGCATTTT. It codes for CARSRSCAGCQPQHF.

CDR3 amino acids: CAWSNSNQPQHF. The CDR3 DNA follows: TGTGCCTGGAGCAATAGCAATCAGCCCCAGCATTTT. The V and J genes are TRBV30 and TRBJ1-5; D gene unclear. The germline V gene encodes CDR1 GTSNPN and CDR2 SVGIG (reference sequence). The CDR3 is made up of 12 amino acids. Trimming removed 3 bases from V and 0 bases from J, with 3 bases in between.

The J gene is TRBJ2-7, the V gene TRBV6-6; D not resolved. The CDR3 length is 13 residues. The V gene's germline CDR1 is MNHNY and CDR2 SVGAGI (reference sequence). The ends were cut back, 10 bases at V and 7 bases at J, with 20 bases in the middle. The CDR3 is CANSVPGSEEQYF. The CDR3 DNA reads as TGTGCCAACAGCGTTCCCGGATCGGAGGAGCAGTACTTC.